Listed below are T cell receptor beta chains from one sample, sequenced in a study of human T cells and chemical hapten exposure. TCRdb ran MiXCR on the RACE reads and lists one entry per CDR3 protein. Here the sample spans approximately 49,000 distinct CDR3 sequences, 8% to 9.5% being singletons. Sequenced here: whole blood, sampled in connection with sensitization to the hapten diphenylcyclopropenone (DPC). These receptors all stem from a woman between 50 and 59 years old with alopecia areata. Some clones in this sample may be carry-over from other donors' samples. CDR3s include the opening cysteine and the closing phenylalanine or tryptophan. The D gene is left open where the match is weak. Size is omitted from some rows. Given values are once, few, many or a class for expanded clones.

clone size: few; D gene: TRBD1; V gene: TRBV7-9; J gene: TRBJ1-2; CDR3 DNA: TGTGCCAGCAGCCCGGACAGGGTAAATGGCTACACCTTC; CDR3 protein: CASSPDRVNGYTF
clone size: many; D gene: NA; V gene: TRBV19; J gene: TRBJ1-4; CDR3 DNA: TGTGCCAGTAGACCTCGAGGGATCTCTAATGAAAAACTGTTTTTT; CDR3 protein: CASRPRGISNEKLFF
clone size: many; D gene: NA; V gene: TRBV7-6; J gene: TRBJ2-3; CDR3 DNA: TGTGCCAGCAGCCGGGGGCAGACCACAGATACGCAGTATTTT; CDR3 protein: CASSRGQTTDTQYF
clone size: many; D gene: TRBD2; V gene: TRBV20-1; J gene: TRBJ2-5; CDR3 DNA: TGCAGTGGGGGGGGCCAAGAGACCCAGTACTTC; CDR3 protein: CSGGGQETQYF
clone size: many; D gene: NA; V gene: TRBV7-2; J gene: TRBJ1-1; CDR3 DNA: TGTGCCAGCAGCACACAGGGTATGAACACTGAAGCTTTCTTT; CDR3 protein: CASSTQGMNTEAFF
clone size: NA; D gene: NA; V gene: TRBV29-1; J gene: TRBJ2-3; CDR3 DNA: TGCAGCGTTGACAGGGCAGATACGCAGTATTTT; CDR3 protein: CSVDRADTQYF
clone size: many; D gene: TRBD1; V gene: TRBV20-1; J gene: TRBJ1-5; CDR3 DNA: TGCAGTGCTCCAACTCAGGGGGCTGGCAATCAGCCCCAGCATTTT; CDR3 protein: CSAPTQGAGNQPQHF
clone size: medium-sized; D gene: NA; V gene: TRBV5-6; J gene: TRBJ2-7; CDR3 DNA: TGTGCCAGCAGCTTGGCTGTTAGCTCCTACGAGCAGTACTTC; CDR3 protein: CASSLAVSSYEQYF
clone size: many; D gene: NA; V gene: TRBV20-1; J gene: TRBJ2-3; CDR3 DNA: TGCAGTGCTATATCGGGGGTCACAGATACGCAGTATTTT; CDR3 protein: CSAISGVTDTQYF
clone size: many; D gene: NA; V gene: TRBV7-6; J gene: TRBJ2-2; CDR3 DNA: TGTGCCAGCAGCCTGATGACCGGGACGAACACCGGGGAGCTGTTTTTT; CDR3 protein: CASSLMTGTNTGELFF
clone size: many; D gene: NA; V gene: TRBV6-5; J gene: TRBJ1-1; CDR3 DNA: TGTGCCAGCGGAACTCCACAGTGGAACACTGAAGCTTTCTTT; CDR3 protein: CASGTPQWNTEAFF
clone size: NA; D gene: TRBD1; V gene: TRBV15; J gene: TRBJ1-6; CDR3 DNA: TGTGCCACCAGCAGAGGAACAGGGGGACGCGTTGGATCACCCCTCCACTTT; CDR3 protein: CATSRGTGGRVGSPLHF
clone size: NA; D gene: NA; V gene: TRBV3-2; J gene: TRBJ2-3; CDR3 DNA: TGTGCCAGCAGCCAGGCCCGCAGGGGGGGTCTTAGGCATACGCAGTATTTT; CDR3 protein: CASSQARRGGLRHTQYF
clone size: many; D gene: NA; V gene: TRBV12-3/TRBV12-4; J gene: TRBJ1-1; CDR3 DNA: TGTGCCAGCAGTTTAAGGCAGGGGAACACTGAAGCTTTCTTT; CDR3 protein: CASSLRQGNTEAFF
clone size: few; D gene: TRBD1; V gene: TRBV20-1; J gene: TRBJ1-1; CDR3 DNA: TGCAGTGCCGGACAGGGGATAGAGGCTTTCTTT; CDR3 protein: CSAGQGIEAFF
clone size: many; D gene: NA; V gene: TRBV6-2/TRBV6-3; J gene: TRBJ2-3; CDR3 DNA: TGTGCCAGCCGGGACACCACCTTCGAGTTGCAGTATTTT; CDR3 protein: CASRDTTFELQYF
clone size: few; D gene: TRBD1; V gene: TRBV29-1; J gene: TRBJ1-2; CDR3 DNA: TGCAGCGTCGGTCCCGGGGACAGGACAAACTATGGCTACACCTTC; CDR3 protein: CSVGPGDRTNYGYTF
clone size: many; D gene: TRBD1; V gene: TRBV28; J gene: TRBJ1-5; CDR3 DNA: TGTGCCAGCAGTTTGGGACAGGGGTTTCGGCAGCCCCAGCATTTT; CDR3 protein: CASSLGQGFRQPQHF
clone size: many; D gene: NA; V gene: TRBV28; J gene: TRBJ2-5; CDR3 DNA: TGTGCCAGCAGTTTTTTAGAGACCCAGTACTTC; CDR3 protein: CASSFLETQYF
clone size: few; D gene: NA; V gene: TRBV12-3/TRBV12-4; J gene: TRBJ1-1; CDR3 DNA: TGTGCCAGCAGGAGACAGCTAAGGAACACTGAAGCTTTCTTT; CDR3 protein: CASRRQLRNTEAFF
clone size: NA; D gene: TRBD2; V gene: TRBV5-1; J gene: TRBJ2-3; CDR3 DNA: TGCGCCAGCAGCGGCGGACTAGCGGGAGATACGCAGTATTTT; CDR3 protein: CASSGGLAGDTQYF
clone size: many; D gene: NA; V gene: TRBV27; J gene: TRBJ1-1; CDR3 DNA: TGTGCCAGCAGTGATATGAACACTGAAGCTTTCTTT; CDR3 protein: CASSDMNTEAFF
clone size: many; D gene: NA; V gene: TRBV20-1; J gene: TRBJ2-1; CDR3 DNA: TGCAGTGCTAGAGTCGGGCGAGAGCAGTTCTTC; CDR3 protein: CSARVGREQFF
clone size: many; D gene: TRBD2; V gene: TRBV2; J gene: TRBJ2-1; CDR3 DNA: TGTGCCAGCAGTGCCGAGCGGGAAGTAAGCAATGAGCAGTTCTTC; CDR3 protein: CASSAEREVSNEQFF
clone size: many; D gene: NA; V gene: TRBV7-9; J gene: TRBJ1-6; CDR3 DNA: TGTGCCAGCAGCTTAGTGGCAGGTGATTCACCCCTCCACTTT; CDR3 protein: CASSLVAGDSPLHF
clone size: few; D gene: NA; V gene: TRBV28; J gene: TRBJ2-5; CDR3 DNA: TGTGCCAGCAGTCCTCTGGGCGAGGGGACCCAGTACTTC; CDR3 protein: CASSPLGEGTQYF
clone size: few; D gene: TRBD2; V gene: TRBV19; J gene: TRBJ2-2; CDR3 DNA: TGTGCCAGTAGTATAGGTGGGACTACGAACACCGGGGAGCTGTTTTTT; CDR3 protein: CASSIGGTTNTGELFF
clone size: few; D gene: NA; V gene: TRBV12-3/TRBV12-4; J gene: TRBJ1-5; CDR3 DNA: TGTGCCAGCAGCCTAAGGGGAGAAAGAGGGTATCAGCCCCAGCATTTT; CDR3 protein: CASSLRGERGYQPQHF
clone size: few; D gene: TRBD1; V gene: TRBV20-1; J gene: TRBJ2-7; CDR3 DNA: TGCAGTGCCAGAATTTCGGGACAGCTCCCCTACGAGCAGTACTTC; CDR3 protein: CSARISGQLPYEQYF
clone size: many; D gene: NA; V gene: TRBV10-3; J gene: TRBJ2-7; CDR3 DNA: TGTGCCATCAGTGAGTCTTCGTACCGCTCTACCTACGAGCAGTACTTC; CDR3 protein: CAISESSYRSTYEQYF
clone size: many; D gene: TRBD1; V gene: TRBV5-6; J gene: TRBJ2-4; CDR3 DNA: TGTGCCAGCAGCGGGACAGGGGCCAAAAACATTCAGTACTTC; CDR3 protein: CASSGTGAKNIQYF
clone size: many; D gene: TRBD1; V gene: TRBV30; J gene: TRBJ1-5; CDR3 DNA: TGTGCCTGGAGTAGACAGGGTATCTATAGCAATCAGCCCCAGCATTTT; CDR3 protein: CAWSRQGIYSNQPQHF
clone size: many; D gene: TRBD1; V gene: TRBV7-6; J gene: TRBJ2-2; CDR3 DNA: TGTGCCAGCAGCTTAGTGGGGACAGTTGACACCGGGGAGCTGTTTTTT; CDR3 protein: CASSLVGTVDTGELFF
clone size: NA; D gene: NA; V gene: TRBV6-2/TRBV6-3; J gene: TRBJ1-1; CDR3 DNA: TGTGCCAGCACCAACACTCCACAGGGCTGGAACACTGAAGCTTTCTTT; CDR3 protein: CASTNTPQGWNTEAFF